Below, 22 T cell receptor beta chains from the same sample are listed, as sequenced in a study of blood T cell repertoires in COVID-19. Sequenced by immunoSEQ multiplex PCR; TCRdb stores in-frame clones only, minus some. The sample consists of 150,000 to 200,000 clones, less than 85% of them appearing once. Sequencing used PBMCs or T cells enriched from blood (not recorded which). All receptors derive from a woman aged 45-65 years who had recovered from COVID-19.

The gene calls are TRBV3-1 (or the pseudogene TRBV3-2) and TRBJ1-1; D might be TRBD1 (5 bases). CDR1 is LGHDT, CDR2 YNNKEL, per germline (reference sequence). The CDR3 totals 14 residues. Trimming took 1 base from V and 1 from J, leaving 7 bases between them. CDR3 in DNA: TGTGCCAGCAGCCAAGTCCAGGGGAACACTGAAGCTTTCTTT. Translating gives CASSQVQGNTEAFF.

This sequence joins TRBV5-6 and TRBJ2-3, with 8 bases matching TRBD1. The V segment lost 0 bases and the J segment 2 bases; nucleotides outside the gene matches: 5. Germline V lookup: CDR1 SGHDT, CDR2 YYEEEE. The CDR3 covers 16 residues. This CDR3 is CASSLAGQGHTDTQYF. DNA of the CDR3: TGTGCCAGCAGCTTGGCCGGACAGGGTCACACAGATACGCAGTATTTT.

This chain connects TRBV19 to TRBJ1-1; no reliable D call. Germline V CDR1 and CDR2: LNHDA, SQIVND (reference sequence). Trimming pared 1 base from V and 2 bases from J, leaving 11 bases between. The CDR3 contains 15 residues. The CDR3 DNA reads as TGTGCCAGTAGTATAGGGTCACAGCCAAACACTGAAGCTTTCTTT. Its translation: CASSIGSQPNTEAFF.

The rearrangement links TRBV19 to TRBJ2-1; 15 nucleotides line up with TRBD2. Trimming cost V 5 bases and J 8 bases; bases outside gene matches: 7. The germline gives CDR1 LNHDA, CDR2 SQIVND (reference sequence). The CDR3 is 16 amino acids. CDR3 nucleotides: TGTGCCAGTAGTCGGACTAGCGGGGGGGCCAGGGATGAGCAGTTCTTC. This translates into CASSRTSGGARDEQFF.

The chain employs TRBV19 and TRBJ1-2; D uncertain. The CDR3 runs 15 residues. Germline CDR1 and CDR2: LNHDA and SQIVND (reference sequence). V was pared by 2 bases and J by 4 bases, with 14 bases between. The chain's CDR3 is CASSIKLSWSYGYTF. CDR3 DNA sequence: TGTGCCAGTAGTATAAAACTAAGCTGGAGCTATGGCTACACCTTC.

The CDR3 reads CASGVNTDTQYF. DNA of the CDR3: TGTGCTAGTGGCGTAAACACAGATACGCAGTATTTT. The rearrangement joins TRBV12-5 to TRBJ2-3; no reliable D call. The CDR3 is 12 residues long. V lost 6 bases to trimming and J lost 2 bases, with 6 bases between them. CDR1 and CDR2 from the germline V gene are LGHNT and FRNRAP. The complete variable domain, with remaining parts taken from reference TRBV12-5 and TRBJ2-3, reads DARVTQTPRHKVTEMGQEVTMRCQPILGHNTVFWYRQTMMQGLELLAYFRNRAPLDDSGMPKDRFSAEMPDATLATLKIQPSEPRDSAVYFCASGVNTDTQYFGPGTRLTVL.

The chain combines TRBV18 with TRBJ2-1; TRBD2 matches at 11 bases. J was trimmed by 8 bases and V by 2 bases; bases with no gene match: 5. Germline CDR1 is KGHSH and CDR2 is LQKENI. The length of the CDR3 is 15 residues. Written as DNA, the CDR3 is TGTGCCAGCTCACCAAGGACTAGCGGGTCGGATGAGCAGTTCTTC. The encoded protein is CASSPRTSGSDEQFF.

This chain connects TRBV28 to TRBJ2-2; 9 nucleotides align to TRBD1. Trimming at V came to 5 bases and at J to 8 bases, leaving 3 bases not matched to a gene. The CDR3 has 13 residues. The germline gives CDR1 MDHEN, CDR2 SYDVKM. CDR3 in DNA: TGTGCCAGCAGTCCCGGGACAGGGGGGGAGCTGTTTTTT. Protein: CASSPGTGGELFF.

This clone has just one count. CDR3 coding DNA: TGTGCCTGGAGGCCGGGGGGGACGCTCTATGGCTACACCTTC. Translation gives CAWRPGGTLYGYTF. The V call is TRBV30, the J call TRBJ1-2, with TRBD1 as a possible D gene (5 bases). V was cut by 3 bases and J by 4 bases, with 15 bases left in between. The CDR3 consists of 14 residues. Germline V lookup: CDR1 GTSNPN, CDR2 SVGIG (reference sequence).

This clone was observed a handful of times. The chain carries TRBV19 and TRBJ2-2; tentatively, D is TRBD1 (5 bases). The CDR3 contains 15 residues. Deletions cut 6 bases from V and 5 bases from J, with 16 bases between. Germline CDR1 and CDR2: LNHDA and SQIVND (reference sequence). The CDR3 coding sequence is TGTGCCAGTAGAACAATCGTAGCAGGGACCGGGGAGCTGTTTTTT. Protein product: CASRTIVAGTGELFF.

The V and J genes are TRBV18 and TRBJ2-1; D ambiguous. The germline CDR1 and CDR2 sequences are KGHSH and LQKENI. With 2 bases removed from V and 7 bases from J, the gap between germline ends came to 9 bases. This CDR3 has 13 residues. The CDR3 DNA reads as TGTGCCAGCTCACCAGCGGTTGGGAATGAGCAGTTCTTC. Translation: CASSPAVGNEQFF.

The rearrangement uses TRBV7-9 and TRBJ2-3; D is possibly TRBD2 (5 bases). Germline CDR1 is SEHNR and CDR2 is FQNEAQ (reference sequence). Trimming took off 5 bases at V and 4 bases at J, with 19 bases between the two ends. The CDR3 runs to 16 residues. The CDR3 DNA reads TGTGCCAGCAGCCTATACATCGACCGGGGAGCAGATACGCAGTATTTT. Encoded protein: CASSLYIDRGADTQYF.

This chain uses TRBV11-3 with TRBJ2-1, with D tentatively TRBD1 (6 bases). Looked up from germline, CDR1 is SGHNT and CDR2 is YENEEA. Trimming took off 5 bases at V and 7 bases at J, with 6 bases between the two ends. This CDR3 region has 11 residues. As DNA, the CDR3 is TGTGCCAGCAGCCAGGGGAATGAGCAGTTCTTC. Translated: CASSQGNEQFF.

This clone was found a few times. The chain uses TRBV5-4 and TRBJ1-1; D is perhaps TRBD1 (6 bases). Looked up from germline, CDR1 is SGHNT and CDR2 is YYREEE (reference sequence). V was clipped by 3 bases and J by 9 bases, with 12 bases between them. There are 12 residues in the CDR3. This chain's CDR3 is CASSSPGDQAFF. In nucleotides, the CDR3 is TGTGCCAGCAGCTCGCCAGGGGACCAAGCTTTCTTT.

This clone was seen only a few times. V usage is TRBV7-9 and J usage is TRBJ1-5, with TRBD1 matching 7 bases. J lost 2 bases, V lost 5 bases, and 3 bases had no gene match. Germline CDR1 SEHNR, CDR2 FQNEAQ (reference sequence). The length of the CDR3 is 14 residues. CDR3 region: CASSPDRGNQPQHF. The CDR3, as DNA: TGTGCCAGCAGCCCCGACAGGGGCAATCAGCCCCAGCATTTT.

This clone has just one count. V gene TRBV24-1 combines with J gene TRBJ1-1, with TRBD1 as a possible D gene (6 bases). The V gene's germline CDR1 is KGHDR and CDR2 SFDVKD. The CDR3 covers 17 residues. Trimming cost V 7 bases and J 1 base, with 21 bases left between them. In nucleotides, the CDR3 is TGTGCCACCAGCCACTCCTCGCCGGGACACCAGAACACTGAAGCTTTCTTT. Translated: CATSHSSPGHQNTEAFF.

The J gene is TRBJ2-5, the V gene TRBV11-2; no clear D gene. With 4 bases removed from V and 4 bases from J, the gap between germline ends came to 13 bases. This CDR3 is 14 amino acids long. The germline V gene has CDR1 SGHAT and CDR2 FQNNGV. The CDR3 spells CASSWNPGPETQYF. CDR3 bases: TGTGCCAGCAGCTGGAACCCAGGCCCAGAGACCCAGTACTTC.

This clone turned up a few times. The chain combines TRBV7-3 with TRBJ1-1, with 8 bases matching TRBD1. The CDR3 extends over 17 amino acids. Trimming cost V 1 base and J 4 bases; bases outside gene matches: 11. Per the germline V gene, CDR1 is SGHTA and CDR2 is FQGTGA. The CDR3 DNA follows: TGTGCCAGCAGCTTAATGGGGCAGGGGGCGCGGGGCACTGAAGCTTTCTTT. Translation: CASSLMGQGARGTEAFF.

The gene calls are TRBV19 and TRBJ1-2; D not resolved. Trimming removed 6 bases from V and 3 bases from J, with 11 bases in between. The CDR3 is 13 amino acids. Germline V gene lookup returns CDR1 LNHDA and CDR2 SQIVND (reference sequence). The CDR3 DNA is TGTGCCAGTAGGGTCGCCACGGACTATGGCTACACCTTC. Translating gives CASRVATDYGYTF. The full variable domain, with the rest looked up from reference TRBV19 and TRBJ1-2, is DGGITQSPKYLFRKEGQNVTLSCEQNLNHDAMYWYRQDPGQGLRLIYYSQIVNDFQKGDIAEGYSVSREKKESFPLTVTSAQKNPTAFYLCASRVATDYGYTFGSGTRLTVV.

The rearrangement uses TRBV3-1 (or the pseudogene TRBV3-2) and TRBJ2-2, with 12 nucleotides matching TRBD2. CDR3 size: 21 residues. V trimming: 4 bases; J trimming: 7 bases; junction bases outside the gene matches: 22. Germline values: CDR1 LGHDT, CDR2 YNNKEL (reference sequence). The DNA of the CDR3 is TGTGCCAGCAGCCGCGATGGTTGGACTAGCGGGATGGGGACCCCCTGCGGGGAGCTGTTTTTT. Protein: CASSRDGWTSGMGTPCGELFF.

The chain combines TRBV2 with TRBJ2-7, with a tentative D call TRBD1 (5 bases). V shed 6 bases and J shed 4 bases, with 13 bases lying between them. The CDR3 totals 13 residues. Germline CDR1 and CDR2: SNHLY and FYNNEI. In DNA form, the CDR3 reads TGTGCCAGCAGCCCACCGGACAAATACGAGCAGTACGTC. Its translation: CASSPPDKYEQYV.

The rearrangement uses TRBV7-2 and TRBJ2-3; TRBD2 agrees at 7 bases. The CDR3 covers 15 residues. V was clipped by 5 bases and J by 0 bases; unmatched bases: 5. Looked up from germline, CDR1 is SGHTA and CDR2 is FQGNSA. CDR3 sequence reads: CASSPEAGSTDTQYF. The CDR3 bases are TGTGCCAGCAGCCCCGAAGCGGGGAGCACAGATACGCAGTATTTT.